The 7 T cell receptor beta chains presented below share a single source sample, sequenced in a study of T cell changes during pregnancy in multiple sclerosis. Produced via immunoSEQ multiplex PCR; TCRdb's table is partial and in-frame only. The sample contains approximately 37,000 clones, around 94% of which appear only once. Sample: peripheral blood, taken in the third trimester of pregnancy. These receptors all stem from a female donor with multiple sclerosis, enrolled in a pregnancy study.

This clone was counted once. The chain uses TRBV2 and TRBJ1-1; D unresolved. This CDR3 spans 12 amino acids. The germline gives CDR1 SNHLY, CDR2 FYNNEI. The germline V and J ends were trimmed by 6 bases and 3 bases, with 8 bases remaining between them. The CDR3 DNA reads as TGTGCCAGCAGACTGCGGTACACTGAAGCTTTCTTT. The encoded protein is CASRLRYTEAFF.

V usage is TRBV25-1 and J usage is TRBJ1-6; possibly TRBD1 for D (6 bases). The CDR3 spans 13 residues. Trimming took 5 bases from V and 14 from J, leaving 16 bases between them. Germline V gene data show CDR1 as MGHDK and CDR2 as SYGVNS. This CDR3 is CASSRTGFGALHF. The DNA for the CDR3 is TGTGCCAGCAGTCGCACAGGGTTTGGGGCCCTCCACTTT.

This clone appeared once. The chain uses TRBV4-2 and TRBJ2-3, with a weak D call TRBD2 (5 bases). V was clipped by 0 bases and J by 2 bases, with 12 bases between them. The V gene's germline CDR1 is LGHNA and CDR2 YNFKEQ. CDR3 size: 16 residues. The CDR3 sequence is CASSQEIGSSTDTQYF. In nucleotides, the CDR3 is TGTGCCAGCAGCCAAGAGATAGGGAGTTCCACAGATACGCAGTATTTT.

The V call is TRBV5-6, the J call TRBJ2-1; D possibly corresponds to TRBD2 (9 bases). V was trimmed by 4 bases and J by 5 bases, leaving 28 bases between them. This CDR3 is built from 19 residues. Germline CDR1 SGHDT, CDR2 YYEEEE. This chain's CDR3 is CASSLDRGTSGRINNEQFF. The CDR3 coding sequence is TGTGCCAGCAGCCTAGACAGGGGTACTAGCGGGCGAATAAACAATGAGCAGTTCTTC.

The chain joins TRBV11-1 to TRBJ2-1, with a possible D match to TRBD1 (5 bases). This CDR3 has 15 residues. V gave up 1 base and J gave up 0 bases, with 7 bases separating them. Germline-derived CDR1 and CDR2 are SGHAT and FQDESV (reference sequence). Written as DNA, the CDR3 is TGTGCCAGCAGCTTAGTCCAGGGCTCCTACAATGAGCAGTTCTTC. Protein product: CASSLVQGSYNEQFF.

J is TRBJ1-3 and V is TRBV7-2; TRBD1 might be the D (5 bases). CDR3 length: 14 residues. From germline, CDR1 is SGHTA and CDR2 FQGNSA. The V end lost 5 bases, the J end lost 5 bases, and 13 bases lay between the germline ends. CDR3 DNA sequence: TGTGCCAGCAGCCCGCTCGGGGGGAGAAACACCATATATTTT. Its protein product is CASSPLGGRNTIYF.

The chain uses TRBV28 and TRBJ2-6; 7 bases map to TRBD1. CDR1 and CDR2 from the germline V gene are MDHEN and SYDVKM. This CDR3 region has 13 residues. The J segment lost 2 bases and the V segment lost 10 bases, leaving 2 bases of the junction unmatched. The DNA of the CDR3 is TGTGCCACTACAGGGGCTGGGGCCAACGTCCTGACTTTC. It translates to CATTGAGANVLTF.